This T cell receptor beta chain was profiled in a study of OX40 agonist ivuxolimab in advanced cancers. Here immunoSEQ multiplex PCR was the method, and the copy in TCRdb shows in-frame clones only, minus some. This sample yields 74,000 or so clones, of which roughly 90% are seen a single time; about 9% belongs to the top ten. This clone has only a few counts. The input for sequencing was CD4+ or CD8+ T cells sorted from blood, taken in a trial of the OX40 agonist ivuxolimab. The sequence was obtained from an adult with an advanced solid tumor such as melanoma, head and neck, liver or kidney cancer.

In DNA, the CDR3 is TGTGCCAGCAGGCGGGACAGCGTACAGCCCCAGCATTTT. The encoded protein is CASRRDSVQPQHF. V and J are TRBV6-6 and TRBJ1-5, with TRBD1 matching 7 bases. After removal of 6 bases from V and 7 bases from J, the junction contained 6 bases not matched to a gene. The CDR3 runs to 13 residues. Germline V gene sequence: CDR1 MNHNY, CDR2 SVGAGI (reference sequence).